This TCR beta chain was obtained from a study of CD8+ T cells in alopecia areata. General study findings and limits: Normal-skin resident alphabeta T cells also appear among scalp sample sequences.

Investigators isolated RNA and reverse transcribed it into cDNA to act as the sequencing template. Sequencing used immunoSEQ multiplex PCR; TCRdb keeps in-frame clones, though not all of them. The sample shows about 200,000 clones, 56% of them seen only once. The CDR3 is 16 residues long. The germline CDR1 and CDR2 sequences are MNHEY and SMNVEV (reference sequence). Trimming took 5 bases from V and 1 from J, leaving 17 bases between them. A word on this clone: As yet, its antigen is unknown.

The chain combines TRBV27 with TRBJ2-5; D is possibly TRBD2 (6 bases). Sample: CD8+ T cells sorted from blood. The sequence came from a human donor in good health. The CDR3 loop reads CASSPLGRGTQETQYF. The CDR3 DNA reads TGTGCCAGCAGTCCGCTGGGCCGCGGGACCCAAGAGACCCAGTACTTC.